This T cell receptor beta chain is from a study of T cells in Graves' hyperthyroidism and ophthalmopathy (dated by TCRdb to between 2018 and 2020). About the study as a whole: Peripheral blood was collected at initial diagnosis, before any treatment. To identify TCR V-J signatures that set the groups apart, the researchers used a discovery cohort of 90 to 100 patients, made up of under 45 with Graves' ophthalmopathy and about 55 with stable Graves' hyperthyroidism. Prospective prediction of ophthalmopathy was tested in an independent validation cohort consisting of 18 to 20 hyperthyroidism patients and around 16 patients who later progressed to ophthalmopathy. For training and testing, the roughly 93 patients in the discovery cohort were randomly divided in a 7:3 ratio. The study also compared thyroid tissue and blood T-cell repertoires from about six Graves' hyperthyroidism patients. Once sampling was done, hyperthyroidism patients were given methimazole at a starting dose of 30 mg daily, whereas ophthalmopathy patients were given high-dose intravenous methylprednisolone. The paper reports TCR Vbeta CDR3 sequencing of some 140 peripheral blood samples: approximately 43 ophthalmopathy, approximately 74 hyperthyroidism and around 17 progressor patients. The full study reports these points: Ophthalmopathy was separated from stable hyperthyroidism by a 13 V-J signature model, with over 85% sensitivity and about 81% specificity obtained in cross-validation and 80%/75% obtained in testing. Blood samples also contained most of the expanded thyroid clonotypes (frequency above 0.001), which suggests that blood repertoires may reflect thyroid immune responses. No statistical method was used to fix the sample size in advance, and group allocation was not hidden from the investigators. In validation, the model predicted progression to ophthalmopathy a median of 6.5 months before onset, with approximately 68% sensitivity and roughly 73% specificity.

Stable Graves' hyperthyroidism was defined as the absence of progression to ophthalmopathy over 18 months of follow-up. Hyperthyroidism patients were aged 18 to 65 years and newly diagnosed, with disease duration of less than 2 months. The study excluded patients with uncontrolled infections, other autoimmune diseases, pregnancy or lactation. Diagnoses were established on the basis of clinical symptoms, serum thyroxine and TRAb, thyroid ultrasound, and orbital computed tomography. PBMCs were separated from approximately 10 ml of fresh peripheral blood using Ficoll-Paque density gradient centrifugation. Total RNA was extracted using Trizol reagent, and RNA quality was assessed on an Agilent 2100 Bioanalyzer. TCR beta CDR3 regions were amplified from RNA transcripts. The TCR CDR3 was subjected to a first round of RT-PCR using the HTBI primer set and the Qiagen OneStep RT-PCR kit. The libraries were constructed in a second round of multiplex PCR and then size-selected and purified. Libraries were sequenced paired-end with 100 bp reads on an Illumina HiSeq2000. The study's own analysis went as follows. Raw data were processed with SOAPnuke, discarding reads with adapters, uncalled bases, mean Phred below 15, or no exact constant-primer or identifier match. High-quality paired reads were merged with COPE v1.2.5, and unique nucleotide sequences were defined as clonotypes. MiTCR v1.1 was used to align clonotypes to the IMGT TRBV, TRBD and TRBJ reference segments. Analysis was restricted to V-J combinations with a frequency above 0.0001, which covered roughly 99% of repertoires. The TCS score was defined as F50 (clonal expansion) divided by E x V (chaos), with BLOSUM62-based TCRdist calculated between CDR3 peptides within each V-J. Welch's t-statistics and random forest reduced 450 to 600 V-J features to about 13, which were used in a naive Bayes classifier (R e1071). The Morisita-Horn index was used to measure how similar the thyroid and blood repertoires were. TCRdb's own reprocessing of the public reads used fastp at Q25 and MiXCR and kept productive beta chains. CDR3 protein duplicates are merged, each entry listing the most common genes and DNA. The V and J calls here are based on TCRdb, not the publication. For this sample there are 750,000 to 900,000 distinct CDR3 sequences; around 38% appear just once. About 9% of the sample is in the top ten clones.

Deletion took 6 bases off V and 1 base off J, with a span of 12 bases between the germline ends. The CDR3 sequence holds 14 residues, the cysteine and phenylalanine included. Left in the record is the CDR3 DNA by itself, 42 bases read in frame from the first base. Per the germline V gene (reference sequence), LNHDA is the CDR1 and SQIVND is the CDR2. Many counts were recorded for this clonotype. Its antigen is currently not known. No base quality information exists; no much larger clone differs at one position. The chain links TRBV19 with TRBJ1-1; the D gene cannot be resolved reliably. This sequence originates from a young man with Graves' hyperthyroidism. Material for sequencing was blood. This receptor has the CDR3 CASSTQTENTEAFF. The DNA is as follows: TGTGCCAGTAGCACTCAAACAGAGAACACTGAAGCTTTCTTT. With the portions outside the CDR3 filled from the reference TRBV19 and TRBJ1-1 genes, the complete variable region becomes DGGITQSPKYLFRKEGQNVTLSCEQNLNHDAMYWYRQDPGQGLRLIYYSQIVNDFQKGDIAEGYSVSREKKESFPLTVTSAQKNPTAFYLCASSTQTENTEAFFGQGTRLTVV.